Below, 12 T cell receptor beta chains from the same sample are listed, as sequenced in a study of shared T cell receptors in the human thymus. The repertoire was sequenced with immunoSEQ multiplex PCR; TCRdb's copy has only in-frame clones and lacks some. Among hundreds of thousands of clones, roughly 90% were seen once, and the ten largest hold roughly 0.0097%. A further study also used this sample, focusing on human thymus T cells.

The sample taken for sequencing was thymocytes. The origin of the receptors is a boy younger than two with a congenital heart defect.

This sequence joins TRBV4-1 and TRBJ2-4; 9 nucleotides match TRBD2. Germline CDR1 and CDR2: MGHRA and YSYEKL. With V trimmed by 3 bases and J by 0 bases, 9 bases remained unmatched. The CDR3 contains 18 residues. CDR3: CASSHRLAVNIAKNIQYF. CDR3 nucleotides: TGCGCCAGCAGCCATAGACTAGCGGTGAATATAGCCAAAAACATTCAGTACTTC.

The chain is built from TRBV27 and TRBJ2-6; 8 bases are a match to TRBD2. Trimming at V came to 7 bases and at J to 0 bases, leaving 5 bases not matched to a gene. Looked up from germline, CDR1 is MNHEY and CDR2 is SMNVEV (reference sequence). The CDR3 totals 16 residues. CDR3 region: CASKAGAGSGANVLTF. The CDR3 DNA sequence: TGTGCCAGCAAAGCGGGGGCAGGCTCTGGGGCCAACGTCCTGACTTTC.

CDR3 sequence (DNA): TGTGCCTGGAGTGTGTGGGCGGGAGATGAGCAGTTCTTC. It yields the protein CAWSVWAGDEQFF. The rearrangement links TRBV30 to TRBJ2-1; 7 nucleotides agree with TRBD2. The CDR3 has 13 residues. V shed 0 bases, J shed 8 bases, and the junction held 4 bases outside the gene matches. Per germline, CDR1 GTSNPN and CDR2 SVGIG (reference sequence). The whole variable domain, remainder taken from reference TRBV30 and TRBJ2-1, is SQTIHQWPATLVQPVGSPLSLECTVEGTSNPNLYWYRQAAGRGLQLLFYSVGIGQISSEVPQNLSASRPQDRQFILSSKKLLLSDSGFYLCAWSVWAGDEQFFGPGTRLTVL.

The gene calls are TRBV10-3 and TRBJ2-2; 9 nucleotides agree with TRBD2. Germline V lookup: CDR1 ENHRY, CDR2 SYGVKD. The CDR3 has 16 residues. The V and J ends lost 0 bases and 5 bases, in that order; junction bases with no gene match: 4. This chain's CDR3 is CAISESSGRRTGELFF. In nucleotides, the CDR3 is TGTGCCATCAGTGAGTCTAGCGGGAGACGAACCGGGGAGCTGTTTTTT.

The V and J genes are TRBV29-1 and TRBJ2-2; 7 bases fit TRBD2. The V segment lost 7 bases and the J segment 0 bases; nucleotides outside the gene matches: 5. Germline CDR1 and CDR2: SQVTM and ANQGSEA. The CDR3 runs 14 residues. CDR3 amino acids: CSGAAGANTGELFF. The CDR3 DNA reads TGCAGCGGGGCGGCGGGGGCGAACACCGGGGAGCTGTTTTTT.

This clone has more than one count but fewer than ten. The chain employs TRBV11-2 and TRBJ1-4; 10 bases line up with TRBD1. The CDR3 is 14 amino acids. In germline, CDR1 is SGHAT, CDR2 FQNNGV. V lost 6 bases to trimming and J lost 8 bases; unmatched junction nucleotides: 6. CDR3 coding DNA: TGTGCCAGCAGGAACCGGGACAGGGGAGAAAAACTGTTTTTT. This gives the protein CASRNRDRGEKLFF. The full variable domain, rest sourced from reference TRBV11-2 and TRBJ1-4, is EAGVAQSPRYKIIEKRQSVAFWCNPISGHATLYWYQQILGQGPKLLIQFQNNGVVDDSQLPKDRFSAERLKGVDSTLKIQPAKLEDSAVYLCASRNRDRGEKLFFGSGTQLSVL.

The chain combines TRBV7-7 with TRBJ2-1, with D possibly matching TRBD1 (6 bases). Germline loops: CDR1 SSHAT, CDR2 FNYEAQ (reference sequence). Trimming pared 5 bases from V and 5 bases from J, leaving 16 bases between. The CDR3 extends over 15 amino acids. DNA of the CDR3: TGTGCCAGCAGCCCCCTCGGGACAACGAACAATGAGCAGTTCTTC. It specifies CASSPLGTTNNEQFF.

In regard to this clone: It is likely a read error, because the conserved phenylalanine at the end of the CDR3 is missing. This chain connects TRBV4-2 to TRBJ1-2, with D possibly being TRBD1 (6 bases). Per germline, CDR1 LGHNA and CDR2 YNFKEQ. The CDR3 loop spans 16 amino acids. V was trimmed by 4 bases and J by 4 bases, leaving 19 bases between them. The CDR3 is CASSRRTEPATYGYTL. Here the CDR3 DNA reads TGTGCCAGCAGCCGCCGGACAGAACCGGCCACCTATGGCTACACCCTC.

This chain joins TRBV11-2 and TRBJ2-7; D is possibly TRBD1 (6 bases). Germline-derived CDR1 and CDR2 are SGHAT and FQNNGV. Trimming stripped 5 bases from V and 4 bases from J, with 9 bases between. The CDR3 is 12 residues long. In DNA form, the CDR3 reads TGTGCCAGCAGCGTAACAGGGTACGAGCAGTACTTC. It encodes CASSVTGYEQYF.

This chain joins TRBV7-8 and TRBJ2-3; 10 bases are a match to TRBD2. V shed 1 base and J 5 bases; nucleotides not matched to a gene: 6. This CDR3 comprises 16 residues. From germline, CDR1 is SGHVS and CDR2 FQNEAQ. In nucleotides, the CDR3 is TGTGCCAGCAGCTTAGGTAGCGGGAGGAAAAAAGATACGCAGTATTTT. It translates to CASSLGSGRKKDTQYF.

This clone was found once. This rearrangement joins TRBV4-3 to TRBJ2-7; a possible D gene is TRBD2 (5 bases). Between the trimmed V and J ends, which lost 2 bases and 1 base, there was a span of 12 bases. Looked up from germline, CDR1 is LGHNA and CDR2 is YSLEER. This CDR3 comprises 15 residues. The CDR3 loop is CASSQTLGASYEQYF. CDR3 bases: TGCGCCAGCAGCCAAACACTAGGAGCTTCCTACGAGCAGTACTTC.

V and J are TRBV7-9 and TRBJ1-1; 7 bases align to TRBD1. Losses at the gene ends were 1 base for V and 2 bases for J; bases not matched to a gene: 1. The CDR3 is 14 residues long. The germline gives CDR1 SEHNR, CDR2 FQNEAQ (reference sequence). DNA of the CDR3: TGTGCCAGCAGCTTAGGACAGGGTAACACTGAAGCTTTCTTT. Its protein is CASSLGQGNTEAFF. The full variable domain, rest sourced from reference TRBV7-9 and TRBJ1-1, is DTGVSQNPRHKITKRGQNVTFRCDPISEHNRLYWYRQTLGQGPEFLTYFQNEAQLEKSRLLSDRFSAERPKGSFSTLEIQRTEQGDSAMYLCASSLGQGNTEAFFGQGTRLTVV.